These 22 T cell receptor beta chains came from one sample sequenced in a study of shared clonotypes between healthy human individuals. Sequencing was performed with immunoSEQ multiplex PCR; in TCRdb, only in-frame clones are kept and a portion is missing. The sample carries 2,500,000 or so clones, approximately 92% recorded once. The sequenced material came from naive CD4+ T cells sorted from blood. Subset meaning: CD45RA+ positively selected. These receptors came from a man younger than 35 in good health.

The rearrangement uses TRBV5-1 and TRBJ2-2, with 8 bases identical to TRBD1. Germline V gives CDR1 SGHRS, CDR2 YFSETQ. After removal of 1 base from V and 7 bases from J, the junction contained 6 bases not matched to a gene. This CDR3 contains 15 residues. For the CDR3, the DNA is TGCGCCAGCAGCTTGAGGTCAGGGGGCCTCGGGGAGCTGTTTTTT. It is translated as CASSLRSGGLGELFF.

The sample holds a few counts of this clone. This chain connects TRBV30 to TRBJ1-4; the D gene is possibly TRBD1 (5 bases). CDR3 length equals 14 residues. The ends were cut back, 2 bases at V and 7 bases at J, with 14 bases in the middle. Germline V lookup: CDR1 GTSNPN, CDR2 SVGIG (reference sequence). The DNA for the CDR3 is TGTGCCTGGAGTAAGGGACCCACCAGTGAAAAACTGTTTTTT. Its translation is CAWSKGPTSEKLFF.

The V and J genes are TRBV6-5 and TRBJ1-1; D may be TRBD1 (5 bases). This CDR3 region has 13 residues. Trimming stripped 6 bases from V and 11 bases from J, with 19 bases between. Germline CDR1 and CDR2: MNHEY and SVGAGI. The CDR3 DNA sequence: TGTGCCAGCAGGGCAAAGGGTTGGGGACGTGCTTTCTTT. Its translation: CASRAKGWGRAFF.

The V gene is TRBV19, the J gene TRBJ2-6; D might be TRBD2 (5 bases). The CDR3 loop spans 17 amino acids. Germline values: CDR1 LNHDA, CDR2 SQIVND (reference sequence). V lost 2 bases and J lost 3, with 14 bases in between. CDR3 in DNA: TGTGCCAGTAGTATACTGCTTCTTCGGGATGGGGCCAACGTCCTGACTTTC. Encoded protein: CASSILLLRDGANVLTF. Combining the CDR3 with reference TRBV19 and TRBJ2-6 gives the whole variable domain DGGITQSPKYLFRKEGQNVTLSCEQNLNHDAMYWYRQDPGQGLRLIYYSQIVNDFQKGDIAEGYSVSREKKESFPLTVTSAQKNPTAFYLCASSILLLRDGANVLTFGAGSRLTVL.

The chain has TRBV27 and TRBJ2-7, with TRBD2 matching 8 bases. The germline gives CDR1 MNHEY, CDR2 SMNVEV (reference sequence). This CDR3 spans 14 amino acids. Trimming cost V 4 bases and J 5 bases; bases outside gene matches: 7. In DNA form, the CDR3 reads TGTGCCAGCAGTTCGACGAGCGGGAGCCACGAGCAGTACTTC. Residues: CASSSTSGSHEQYF.

The chain carries TRBV7-8 and TRBJ2-1, with D perhaps matching TRBD2 (6 bases). Germline V gene sequence: CDR1 SGHVS, CDR2 FQNEAQ. CDR3 length: 16 amino acids. V was shortened by 4 bases and J by 0 bases, with 13 bases between the two germline ends. The DNA of the CDR3 is TGTGCCAGCAGCTCCAGGGACTCCAGCTCCTACAATGAGCAGTTCTTC. It translates to CASSSRDSSSYNEQFF.

This chain connects TRBV6-1 to TRBJ2-7; D unresolved. The germline V gene has CDR1 MNHNS and CDR2 SASEGT. V was clipped by 0 bases and J by 4 bases, with 10 bases between them. The CDR3 spans 14 residues. The CDR3 spells CASSEALLRYEQYF. As DNA, the CDR3 is TGTGCCAGCAGTGAAGCCCTTCTAAGGTACGAGCAGTACTTC.

This chain uses TRBV6-6 with TRBJ2-7, with a possible D match to TRBD1 (8 bases). V was pared by 4 bases and J by 1 base, with 17 bases between. The germline V gene has CDR1 MNHNY and CDR2 SVGAGI (reference sequence). CDR3 length equals 16 residues. CDR3 sequence reads: CASSSPGGDRSYEQYF. CDR3 nucleotides: TGTGCCAGCAGTTCTCCTGGGGGGGACAGGTCCTACGAGCAGTACTTC.

V usage is TRBV9 and J usage is TRBJ2-5, with a tentative D call TRBD1 (6 bases). The CDR3 spans 14 residues. CDR1 is SGDLS, CDR2 YYNGEE, per germline. The V end was cut by 4 bases, the J end by 2 bases, with 12 bases between. The chain's CDR3 is CASSTGTQQETQYF. Here the CDR3 DNA reads TGTGCCAGCAGCACAGGGACCCAACAAGAGACCCAGTACTTC.

The gene calls are TRBV6-1 and TRBJ2-5; 8 nucleotides agree with TRBD2. V gave up 11 bases and J gave up 1 base; unmatched junction bases: 3. This CDR3 has 12 amino acids. The germline V gene encodes CDR1 MNHNS and CDR2 SASEGT. The CDR3 coding sequence is TGTGCCGGGCGGGGGGCCCAAGAGACCCAGTACTTC. It encodes CAGRGAQETQYF.

The chain joins TRBV18 to TRBJ2-1, with D unclear. The CDR3 contains 16 residues. Germline V gives CDR1 KGHSH, CDR2 LQKENI. Between the trimmed V and J ends, which lost 0 bases and 3 bases, there was a span of 12 bases. This CDR3 reads CASSPPAAAIYNEQFF. The CDR3 DNA reads TGTGCCAGCTCACCACCGGCAGCAGCCATCTACAATGAGCAGTTCTTC.

The chain is built from TRBV7-9 and TRBJ2-3, with TRBD2 identical over 8 bases. Trimming at V came to 4 bases and at J to 2 bases, leaving 17 bases not matched to a gene. The CDR3 consists of 19 residues. Germline V gene data show CDR1 as SEHNR and CDR2 as FQNEAQ (reference sequence). As DNA, the CDR3 is TGTGCCAGCAGCTCCCCAGTGTGGATAGCGGGGATACCCACAGATACGCAGTATTTT. Its protein is CASSSPVWIAGIPTDTQYF.

The V call is TRBV30, the J call TRBJ2-1; no definite D call. V was clipped by 0 bases and J by 7 bases, with 10 bases between them. The CDR3 contains 13 residues. Germline V lookup: CDR1 GTSNPN, CDR2 SVGIG (reference sequence). Written as DNA, the CDR3 is TGTGCCTGGAGTGTCCTAGTCAGGAATGAGCAGTTCTTC. Translating gives CAWSVLVRNEQFF.

The rearrangement joins TRBV5-6 to TRBJ2-7, with D tentatively TRBD1 (5 bases). Per germline, CDR1 SGHDT and CDR2 YYEEEE. Deletions cut 2 bases from V and 2 bases from J, with 11 bases between. This CDR3 is 14 amino acids long. CDR3 nucleotides: TGTGCCAGCAGCTTCGAGGCAGGGCCCTACGAGCAGTACTTC. It yields the protein CASSFEAGPYEQYF.

The table lists this clone with a few counts. V gene TRBV5-1 combines with J gene TRBJ1-2; maybe TRBD1 (6 bases). V shed 7 bases and J shed 7 bases, with 17 bases lying between them. This CDR3 is built from 13 residues. Germline V gene lookup returns CDR1 SGHRS and CDR2 YFSETQ. CDR3 nucleotides: TGCGCCAGCCGATTGTCAGGGGAGGGTGGCTACACCTTC. Translating it yields CASRLSGEGGYTF.

The chain carries TRBV5-4 and TRBJ1-2; weak D call: TRBD1 (5 bases). Germline CDR1 reads SGHNT; CDR2 reads YYREEE (reference sequence). The CDR3 consists of 15 residues. With 4 bases removed from V and 6 bases from J, the gap between germline ends came to 19 bases. The CDR3 DNA reads as TGTGCCAGCAGCCAGGGAACCGACAAGGTTCATGGCTACACCTTC. Amino acids: CASSQGTDKVHGYTF.

Concerning this clone itself: This CDR3 is also generated by other DNA sequences in the sample. The chain joins TRBV5-1 to TRBJ2-5, with D possibly being TRBD2 (7 bases). The CDR3 has 14 residues. V dropped 0 bases and J dropped 5 bases, with 11 bases sitting between them. Germline CDR1 and CDR2: SGHRS and YFSETQ. The CDR3 region has the DNA TGCGCCAGCAGCTTGGTACAGGGAGGGGAGACCCAGTACTTC. Translating it yields CASSLVQGGETQYF.

The chain recombines TRBV6-6 with TRBJ2-7, with 7 bases that match TRBD2. Germline assignment: CDR1 MNHNY and CDR2 SVGAGI (reference sequence). V trimming: 0 bases; J trimming: 2 bases; junction bases outside the gene matches: 4. This CDR3 spans 15 amino acids. CDR3 sequence (DNA): TGTGCCAGCAGTTACTCGAGGGAGGGACCCTACGAGCAGTACTTC. This encodes CASSYSREGPYEQYF.

The chain's CDR3 is CASSLESHSADTQYF. In DNA form, the CDR3 reads TGTGCCAGCAGTTTAGAGTCGCATAGCGCAGATACGCAGTATTTT. The V and J genes are TRBV27 and TRBJ2-3; a possible D gene is TRBD2 (5 bases). V was shortened by 2 bases and J by 4 bases, with 13 bases between the two germline ends. Germline V lookup: CDR1 MNHEY, CDR2 SMNVEV (reference sequence). The CDR3 consists of 15 residues.

This clone was detected once. The chain links TRBV7-2 to TRBJ2-3; 10 bases line up with TRBD2. J gave up 5 bases and V 6 bases, and 20 bases lay outside the gene matches. This CDR3 has 19 residues. Germline V gives CDR1 SGHTA, CDR2 FQGNSA. CDR3 sequence (DNA): TGTGCCAGCAGTCGCGGGGGCATATTCGGGACTAGCGACCTAGATACGCAGTATTTT. It is translated as CASSRGGIFGTSDLDTQYF.

The rearrangement joins TRBV2 to TRBJ1-2; unclear D gene. Trimming took 4 bases from V and 6 from J, leaving 9 bases between them. The V gene's germline CDR1 is SNHLY and CDR2 FYNNEI. The CDR3 runs to 12 residues. DNA of the CDR3: TGTGCCAGCAGTGTTCGGCAGGATGGCTACACCTTC. Translating it yields CASSVRQDGYTF.

In DNA, the CDR3 is TGTGCCAGCCCCCGGGACACAACTAATGAAAAACTGTTTTTT. Translated, it gives CASPRDTTNEKLFF. The chain is built from TRBV21-1 and TRBJ1-4; no check of the table's D call, TRBD1, against the DNA was made. TRBV21-1 is a pseudogene locus. The CDR3 contains 14 residues.